This T cell receptor (beta chain) was sequenced in a study of blood T cell repertoires in COVID-19. Living in 24 US areas, the participants were between roughly 18 and 95 years of age. Cohorts were assigned according to the clinical history that participants reported. Only one count was recorded for this clone. V trimming: 5 bases; J trimming: 13 bases; junction bases outside the gene matches: 11. Germline V CDR1 and CDR2: SGHDN, FVKESK. The CDR3 consists of 13 residues. In the original analysis: Nucleated cell number was recorded as an estimate derived from reference gene primer amplification. Clones were read by immunoSEQ multiplex PCR, and TCRdb kept only the in-frame ones, dropping some. V and J calls and clone size are as listed in that table; D and trimming were resolved from the DNA. The repertoire consists of around 200,000 clones, with about nine tenths occurring once and the leading ten covering 10%.

The origin of this receptor is a man between 18 and 35 years old with acute COVID-19. The rearrangement joins TRBV14 to TRBJ2-7; 10 nucleotides line up with TRBD1. The sequenced sample was PBMCs or T cells enriched from blood (not recorded which). CDR3 DNA: TGTGCCAGCAGCTCCCCGGGACAGGGGAGGCGATACTTC. This encodes CASSSPGQGRRYF.